The 5 T cell receptor beta chains below all came from one sample that was sequenced in a study of spatial heterogeneity in lung cancer. From the 5' RACE reads, TCRdb called clonotypes with MiXCR, one entry per CDR3 protein. The repertoire holds 43,000 or so distinct CDR3 sequences, with about 6.8% as singletons. As for time point: sample taken at primary tumor resection. The source material was PBMCs, sampled at surgery. The receptors derive from a female donor with early-stage non-small cell lung cancer.

The rearrangement links TRBV20-1 to TRBJ2-7; D is unresolved. The CDR3 runs to 12 residues. Trimming left V 5 bases short and J 0 bases short, with 8 bases between. Germline values: CDR1 DFQATT, CDR2 SNEGSKA (reference sequence). CDR3 region: CSAWRSSYEQYF. CDR3 in DNA: TGCAGTGCTTGGAGAAGCTCCTACGAGCAGTACTTC.

The chain combines TRBV7-9 with TRBJ2-1, with D tentatively TRBD1 or TRBD2 (5 bases each). The germline CDR1 and CDR2 sequences are SEHNR and FQNEAQ (reference sequence). The CDR3 length is 15 residues. The germline V and J ends were trimmed by 3 bases and 6 bases, with 15 bases remaining between them. CDR3 DNA sequence: TGTGCCAGCAGCTTTTCGGGCAGGGAGTCCAATGAGCAGTTCTTC. Amino acids: CASSFSGRESNEQFF.

This clonotype appeared many times. The chain combines TRBV6-6 with TRBJ1-6; D is perhaps TRBD1 (5 bases). The CDR3 totals 14 residues. Trimming pared 7 bases from V and 5 bases from J, leaving 12 bases between. CDR1 is MNHNY, CDR2 SVGAGI, per germline (reference sequence). As DNA, the CDR3 is TGTGCCAGCACCTTGGGGGGGAATAATTCACCCCTCCACTTT. It codes for CASTLGGNNSPLHF.

This clonotype has just a few counts. The chain couples TRBV19 to TRBJ1-5, with D uncertain. There are 15 residues in the CDR3. V lost 3 bases and J lost 6, with 15 bases in between. CDR1 and CDR2 (germline): LNHDA, SQIVND (reference sequence). The CDR3 sequence is CASSIGEGRRQPQHF. The CDR3 bases are TGTGCCAGTAGTATTGGGGAGGGAAGACGTCAGCCCCAGCATTTT.

This clonotype was picked up many times. The V gene is TRBV7-3, the J gene TRBJ2-5; 12 positions match TRBD2. The V gene's germline CDR1 is SGHTA and CDR2 FQGTGA. The CDR3 loop spans 15 amino acids. The V segment lost 2 bases and the J segment 7 bases; nucleotides outside the gene matches: 5. As DNA, the CDR3 is TGTGCCAGCAGCTTAGGACTAGCGGGGATGGGGACCCAGTACTTC. Its protein product is CASSLGLAGMGTQYF.